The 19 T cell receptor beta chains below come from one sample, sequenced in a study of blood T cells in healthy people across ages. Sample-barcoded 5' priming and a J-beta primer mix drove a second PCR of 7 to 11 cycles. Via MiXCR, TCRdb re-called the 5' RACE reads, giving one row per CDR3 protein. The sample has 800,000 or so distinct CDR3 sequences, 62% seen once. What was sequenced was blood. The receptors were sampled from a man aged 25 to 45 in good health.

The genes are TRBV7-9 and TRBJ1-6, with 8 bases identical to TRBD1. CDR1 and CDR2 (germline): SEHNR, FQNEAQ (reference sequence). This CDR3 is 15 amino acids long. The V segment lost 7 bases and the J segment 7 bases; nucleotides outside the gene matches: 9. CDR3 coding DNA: TGTGCCAGCATGATGACAGGGGCGTCGAATTCACCCCTCCACTTT. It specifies CASMMTGASNSPLHF.

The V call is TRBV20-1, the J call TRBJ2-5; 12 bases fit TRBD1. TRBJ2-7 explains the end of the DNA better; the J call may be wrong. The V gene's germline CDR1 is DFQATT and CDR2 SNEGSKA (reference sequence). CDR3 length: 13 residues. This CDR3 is CSATGTGGGEQYF. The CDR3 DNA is TGCAGTGCGACCGGGACAGGGGGCGGCGAGCAGTACTTC.

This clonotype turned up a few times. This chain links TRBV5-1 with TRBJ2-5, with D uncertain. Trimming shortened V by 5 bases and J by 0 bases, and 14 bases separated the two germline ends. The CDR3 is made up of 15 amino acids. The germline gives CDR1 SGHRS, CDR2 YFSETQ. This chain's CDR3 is CASSINGAYQETQYF. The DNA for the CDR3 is TGCGCCAGCAGTATTAATGGAGCGTACCAAGAGACCCAGTACTTC.

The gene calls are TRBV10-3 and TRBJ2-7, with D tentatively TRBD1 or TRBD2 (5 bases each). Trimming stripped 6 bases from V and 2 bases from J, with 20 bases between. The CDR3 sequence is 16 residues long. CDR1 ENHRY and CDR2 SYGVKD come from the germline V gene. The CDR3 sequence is CAISPTGGPEPYEQYF. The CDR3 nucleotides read TGTGCCATCAGCCCGACTGGGGGACCCGAACCCTACGAGCAGTACTTC.

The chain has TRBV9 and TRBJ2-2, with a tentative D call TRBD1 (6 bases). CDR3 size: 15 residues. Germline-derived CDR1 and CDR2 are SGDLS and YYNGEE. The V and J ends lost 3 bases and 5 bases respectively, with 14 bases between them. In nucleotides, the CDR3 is TGTGCCAGCAGCGCGTCGGACAGCTCAACCGGGGAGCTGTTTTTT. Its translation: CASSASDSSTGELFF.

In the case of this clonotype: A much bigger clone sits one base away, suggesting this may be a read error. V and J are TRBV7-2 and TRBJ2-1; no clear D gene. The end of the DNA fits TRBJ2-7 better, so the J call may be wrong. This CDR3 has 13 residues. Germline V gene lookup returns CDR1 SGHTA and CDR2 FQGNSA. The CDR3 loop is CASSAYGAYEQYF. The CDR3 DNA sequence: TGTGCCAGCAGCGCGTATGGTGCCTACGAGCAGTACTTC.

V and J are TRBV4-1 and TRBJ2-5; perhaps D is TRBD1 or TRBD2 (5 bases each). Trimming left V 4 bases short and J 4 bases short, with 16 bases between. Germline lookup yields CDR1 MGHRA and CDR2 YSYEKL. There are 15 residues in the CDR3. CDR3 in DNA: TGCGCCAGCAGCCCCGAGGGGCAGGGTAGAGAGACCCAGTACTTC. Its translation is CASSPEGQGRETQYF.

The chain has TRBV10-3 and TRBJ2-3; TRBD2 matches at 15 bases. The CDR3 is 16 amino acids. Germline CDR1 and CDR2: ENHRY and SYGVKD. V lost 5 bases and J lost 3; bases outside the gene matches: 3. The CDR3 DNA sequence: TGTGCCATCAGTCTCGGACTAGCGGGGGGGACAGATACGCAGTATTTT. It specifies CAISLGLAGGTDTQYF.

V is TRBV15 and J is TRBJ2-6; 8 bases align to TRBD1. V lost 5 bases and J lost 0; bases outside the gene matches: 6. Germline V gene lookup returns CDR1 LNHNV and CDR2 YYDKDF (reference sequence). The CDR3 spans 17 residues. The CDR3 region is CATSFTGGLSGANVLTF. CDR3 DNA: TGTGCCACCAGCTTCACAGGGGGTCTCTCTGGGGCCAACGTCCTGACTTTC.

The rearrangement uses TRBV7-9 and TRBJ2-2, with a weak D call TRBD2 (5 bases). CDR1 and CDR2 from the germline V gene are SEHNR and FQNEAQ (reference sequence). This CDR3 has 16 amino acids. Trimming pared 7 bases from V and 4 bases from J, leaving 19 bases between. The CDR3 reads CASKKDSNLFTGELFF. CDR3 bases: TGTGCCAGCAAGAAGGACTCAAACCTATTCACCGGGGAGCTGTTTTTT.

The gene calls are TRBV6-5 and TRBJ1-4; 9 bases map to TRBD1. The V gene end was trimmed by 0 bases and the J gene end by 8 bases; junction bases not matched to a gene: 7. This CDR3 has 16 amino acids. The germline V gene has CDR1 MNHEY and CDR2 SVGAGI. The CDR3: CASSYSGDRAMEKLFF. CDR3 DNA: TGTGCCAGCAGTTACTCAGGGGACAGGGCTATGGAAAAACTGTTTTTT.

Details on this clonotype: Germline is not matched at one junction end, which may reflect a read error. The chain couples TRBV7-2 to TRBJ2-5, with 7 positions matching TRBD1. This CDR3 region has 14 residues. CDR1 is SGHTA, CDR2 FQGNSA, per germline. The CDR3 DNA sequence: TGTGCCAGCGGCTTAGCGCCAGGGGGTCAGGCCCAGTACTTC. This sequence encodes CASGLAPGGQAQYF.

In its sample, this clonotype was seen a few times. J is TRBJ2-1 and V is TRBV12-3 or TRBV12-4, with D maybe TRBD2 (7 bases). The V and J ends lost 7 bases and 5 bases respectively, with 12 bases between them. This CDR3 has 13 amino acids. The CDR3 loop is CASISGGHNEQFF. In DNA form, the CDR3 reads TGTGCCAGCATTTCGGGGGGCCACAATGAGCAGTTCTTC.

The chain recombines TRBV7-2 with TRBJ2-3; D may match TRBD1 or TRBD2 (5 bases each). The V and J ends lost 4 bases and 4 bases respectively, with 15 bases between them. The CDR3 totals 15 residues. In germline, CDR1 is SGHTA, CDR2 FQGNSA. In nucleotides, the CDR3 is TGTGCCAGCAGCTCCCGGGACCCCAGAGCAGATACGCAGTATTTT. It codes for CASSSRDPRADTQYF.

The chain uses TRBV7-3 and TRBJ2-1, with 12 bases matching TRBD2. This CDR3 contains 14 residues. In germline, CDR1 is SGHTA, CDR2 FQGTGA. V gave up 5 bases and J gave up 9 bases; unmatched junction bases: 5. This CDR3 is CASSPLTSGGEQFF. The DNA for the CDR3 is TGTGCCAGCAGCCCCCTGACTAGCGGGGGTGAGCAGTTCTTC.

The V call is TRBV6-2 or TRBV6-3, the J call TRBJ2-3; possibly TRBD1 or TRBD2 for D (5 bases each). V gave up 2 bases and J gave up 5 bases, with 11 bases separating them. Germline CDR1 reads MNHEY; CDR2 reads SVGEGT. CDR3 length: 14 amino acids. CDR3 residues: CASSYDGAGDTQYF. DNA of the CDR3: TGTGCCAGCAGTTACGACGGGGCAGGAGATACGCAGTATTTT.

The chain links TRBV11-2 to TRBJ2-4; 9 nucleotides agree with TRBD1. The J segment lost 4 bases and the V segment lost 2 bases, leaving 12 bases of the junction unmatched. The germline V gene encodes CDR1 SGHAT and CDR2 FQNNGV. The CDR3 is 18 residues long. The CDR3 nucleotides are TGTGCCAGCAGCTTAATGAGCCCAAGACAGGGGGGGAAAAACATTCAGTACTTC. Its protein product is CASSLMSPRQGGKNIQYF.

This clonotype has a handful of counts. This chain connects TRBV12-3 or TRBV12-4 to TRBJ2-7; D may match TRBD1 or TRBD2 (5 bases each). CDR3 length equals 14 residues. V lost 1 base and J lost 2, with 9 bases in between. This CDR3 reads CASSLEMGPYEQYF. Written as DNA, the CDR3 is TGTGCCAGCAGTTTAGAGATGGGACCCTACGAGCAGTACTTC.

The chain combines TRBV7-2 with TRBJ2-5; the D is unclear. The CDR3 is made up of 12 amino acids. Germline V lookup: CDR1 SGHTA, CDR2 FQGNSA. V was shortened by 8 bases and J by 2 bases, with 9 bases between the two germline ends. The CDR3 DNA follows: TGTGCCAGCCCCCGACAACAAGAGACCCAGTACTTC. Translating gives CASPRQQETQYF.